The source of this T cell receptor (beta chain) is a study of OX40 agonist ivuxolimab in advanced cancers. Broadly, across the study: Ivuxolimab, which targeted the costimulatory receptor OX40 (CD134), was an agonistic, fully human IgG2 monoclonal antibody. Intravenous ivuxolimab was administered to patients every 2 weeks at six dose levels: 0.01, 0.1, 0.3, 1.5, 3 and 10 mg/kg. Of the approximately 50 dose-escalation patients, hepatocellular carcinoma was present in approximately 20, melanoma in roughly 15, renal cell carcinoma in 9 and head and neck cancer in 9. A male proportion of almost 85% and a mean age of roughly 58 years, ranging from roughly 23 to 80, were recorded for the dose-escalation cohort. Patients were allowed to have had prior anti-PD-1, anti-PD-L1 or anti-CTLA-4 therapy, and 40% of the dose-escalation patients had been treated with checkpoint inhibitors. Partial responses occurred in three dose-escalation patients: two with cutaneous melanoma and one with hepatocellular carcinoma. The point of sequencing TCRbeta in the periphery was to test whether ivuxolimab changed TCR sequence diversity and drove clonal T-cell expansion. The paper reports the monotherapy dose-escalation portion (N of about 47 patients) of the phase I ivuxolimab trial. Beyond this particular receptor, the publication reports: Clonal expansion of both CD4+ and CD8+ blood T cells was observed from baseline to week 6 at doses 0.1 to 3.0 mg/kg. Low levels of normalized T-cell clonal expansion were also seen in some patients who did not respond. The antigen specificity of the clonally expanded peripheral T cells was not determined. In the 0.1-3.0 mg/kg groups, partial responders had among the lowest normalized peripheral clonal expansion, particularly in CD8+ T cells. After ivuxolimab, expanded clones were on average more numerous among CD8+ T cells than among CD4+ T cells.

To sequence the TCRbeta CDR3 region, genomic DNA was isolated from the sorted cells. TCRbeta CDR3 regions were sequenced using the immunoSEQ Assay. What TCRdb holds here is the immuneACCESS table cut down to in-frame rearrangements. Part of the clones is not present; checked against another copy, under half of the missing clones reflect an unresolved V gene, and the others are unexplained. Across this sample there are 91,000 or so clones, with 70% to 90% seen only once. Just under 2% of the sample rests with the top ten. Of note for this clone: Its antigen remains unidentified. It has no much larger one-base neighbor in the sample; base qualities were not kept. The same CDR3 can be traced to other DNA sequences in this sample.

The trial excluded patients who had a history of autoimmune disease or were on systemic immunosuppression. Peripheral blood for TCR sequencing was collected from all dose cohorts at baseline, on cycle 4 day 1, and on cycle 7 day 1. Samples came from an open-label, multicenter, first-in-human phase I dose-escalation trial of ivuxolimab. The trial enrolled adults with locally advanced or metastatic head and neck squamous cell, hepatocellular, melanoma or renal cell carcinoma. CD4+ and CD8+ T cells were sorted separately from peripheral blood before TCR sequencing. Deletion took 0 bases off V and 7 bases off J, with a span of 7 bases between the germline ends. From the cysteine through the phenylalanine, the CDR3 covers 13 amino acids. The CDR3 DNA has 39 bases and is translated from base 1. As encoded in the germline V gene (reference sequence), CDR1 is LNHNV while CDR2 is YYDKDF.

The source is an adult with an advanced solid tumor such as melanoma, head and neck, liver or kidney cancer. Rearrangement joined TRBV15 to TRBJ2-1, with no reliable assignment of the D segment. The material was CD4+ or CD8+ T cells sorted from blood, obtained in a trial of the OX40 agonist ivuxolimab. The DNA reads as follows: TGTGCCACCAGCAGAGATCGTTTGAATGAGCAGTTCTTC. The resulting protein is CATSRDRLNEQFF.